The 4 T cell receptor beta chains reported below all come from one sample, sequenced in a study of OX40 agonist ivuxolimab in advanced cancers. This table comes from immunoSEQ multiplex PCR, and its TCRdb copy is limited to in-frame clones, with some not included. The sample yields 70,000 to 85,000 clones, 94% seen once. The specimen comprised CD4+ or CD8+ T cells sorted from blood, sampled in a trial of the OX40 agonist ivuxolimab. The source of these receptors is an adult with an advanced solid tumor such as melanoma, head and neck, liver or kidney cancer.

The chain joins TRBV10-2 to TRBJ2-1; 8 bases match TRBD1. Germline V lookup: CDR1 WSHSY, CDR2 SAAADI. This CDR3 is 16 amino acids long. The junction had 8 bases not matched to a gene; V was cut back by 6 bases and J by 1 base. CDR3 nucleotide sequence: TGCGCCAGCAGGGATACAGGGGGATGGTCCTACAATGAGCAGTTCTTC. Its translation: CASRDTGGWSYNEQFF.

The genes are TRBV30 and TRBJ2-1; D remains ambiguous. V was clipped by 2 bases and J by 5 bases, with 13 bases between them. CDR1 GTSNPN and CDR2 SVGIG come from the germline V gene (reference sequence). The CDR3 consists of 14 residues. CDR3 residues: CAWSFGYRNNEQFF. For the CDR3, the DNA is TGTGCCTGGAGTTTTGGGTACAGAAACAATGAGCAGTTCTTC.

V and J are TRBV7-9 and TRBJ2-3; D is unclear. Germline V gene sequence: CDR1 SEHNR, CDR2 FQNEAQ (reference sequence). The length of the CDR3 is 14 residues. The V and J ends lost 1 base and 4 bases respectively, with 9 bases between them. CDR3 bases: TGTGCCAGCAGCTTAGTAGGCTGGGCAGATACGCAGTATTTT. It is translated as CASSLVGWADTQYF.

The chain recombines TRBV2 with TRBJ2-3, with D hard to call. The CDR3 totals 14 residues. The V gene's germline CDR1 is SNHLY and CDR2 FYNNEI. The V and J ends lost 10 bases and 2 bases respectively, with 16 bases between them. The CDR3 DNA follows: TGTGCCATCCGGGTAGAAGGGTACACAGATACGCAGTATTTT. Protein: CAIRVEGYTDTQYF.